Listed below are T cell receptor beta chains from one sample, sequenced in a study of identifying expanded T cells in peripheral blood. The method was immunoSEQ multiplex PCR; TCRdb's version includes in-frame clones alone and lacks a portion of them. The sample shows about 100,000 clones, approximately 88% of them seen only once. Sequencing input: blood. All receptors derive from a person between 18 and 75 years old in good health. Each CDR3 is given with its conserved first and last residue. Size is omitted from some rows. Given values are once, few, many or a class for expanded clones.

v_call: TRBV4-3
j_call: TRBJ1-4
clone_size: few
cdr3_aa: CASSQRPRANEKLFF

v_call: TRBV4-3
j_call: TRBJ2-5
clone_size: once
cdr3_aa: CASSQGGGLETQYF

v_call: TRBV5-1
j_call: TRBJ2-3
clone_size: -
cdr3_aa: CASSLTGQRTDTQYF

v_call: TRBV4-3
j_call: TRBJ1-5
clone_size: -
cdr3_aa: CASSQEEGQPQHF

v_call: TRBV6-6
j_call: TRBJ2-5
clone_size: -
cdr3_aa: CASRTVGKTQYF

v_call: TRBV5-1
j_call: TRBJ2-1
clone_size: -
cdr3_aa: CASSFGQPGGNEQFF

v_call: TRBV10-3
j_call: TRBJ1-3
clone_size: -
cdr3_aa: CGGLTSGNTIYF

v_call: TRBV28
j_call: TRBJ2-3
clone_size: -
cdr3_aa: CASSPGTGPDTQYF

v_call: TRBV7-2
j_call: TRBJ1-2
clone_size: -
cdr3_aa: CASSLTPPGQGALRGYTF

v_call: TRBV4-3
j_call: TRBJ2-5
clone_size: -
cdr3_aa: CASSQDWQGGELAGRSQETQYF

v_call: TRBV25-1
j_call: TRBJ2-7
clone_size: -
cdr3_aa: CASSELGGISYEQYF

v_call: TRBV5-6
j_call: TRBJ2-7
clone_size: -
cdr3_aa: CASSPSGLLDEQYF

v_call: TRBV6-5
j_call: TRBJ2-7
clone_size: -
cdr3_aa: CASSYGTSGYEQYF

v_call: TRBV6-1
j_call: TRBJ2-1
clone_size: -
cdr3_aa: CASSGRGSSYNEQFF

v_call: TRBV6-5
j_call: TRBJ2-3
clone_size: -
cdr3_aa: CASSPQETSTDTQYF

v_call: TRBV19
j_call: TRBJ2-7
clone_size: -
cdr3_aa: CASSISRGHEQYF

v_call: TRBV5-1
j_call: TRBJ1-5
clone_size: -
cdr3_aa: CASRPNRGDQPQHF

v_call: TRBV28
j_call: TRBJ1-2
clone_size: -
cdr3_aa: CASSFIRNYGYTF